This entry lists 17 T cell receptor beta chains sequenced from one sample in a study of identical twins. One entry per CDR3 protein results from TCRdb running MiXCR on the 5' RACE reads. The repertoire consists of around 650,000 distinct CDR3 sequences, with less than 9% occurring once and the leading ten covering about 1.6%. These data are also associated with another study on yellow fever vaccine responses in identical twins.

Material: PBMCs. The receptors come from a woman aged 18-30 years in good health.

At least ten counts were recorded for this clonotype. The chain employs TRBV6-4 and TRBJ1-2; D is perhaps TRBD1 (5 bases). The length of the CDR3 is 14 residues. Germline V gene data show CDR1 as MRHNA and CDR2 as SNTAGT. V lost 6 bases, J lost 5 bases, and 16 bases lay in between. The CDR3 DNA reads TGTGCCAGCAGACCCACCGGGACCTCTTATGGCTACACCTTC. Amino acid sequence: CASRPTGTSYGYTF.

Ten or more counts support this clonotype. DNA of the CDR3: TGTGCCAGCAGCATTCAAATGAAGATCTCCTACAATGAGCAGTTCTTC. As protein: CASSIQMKISYNEQFF. The V and J genes are TRBV21-1 and TRBJ2-1. TRBV21-1 is designated a pseudogene. The CDR3 totals 16 residues.

The sample holds many counts of this clonotype. The V gene is TRBV3-1, the J gene TRBJ2-1; the D gene is possibly TRBD2 (6 bases). This CDR3 spans 16 amino acids. Germline-derived CDR1 and CDR2 are LGHDT and YNNKEL (reference sequence). The germline V and J ends were trimmed by 10 bases and 0 bases, with 19 bases remaining between them. This chain's CDR3 is CATVEVRGGSYNEQFF. CDR3 nucleotides: TGTGCCACTGTAGAGGTGCGGGGCGGCTCCTACAATGAGCAGTTCTTC.

At least ten counts were recorded for this clonotype. The rearrangement uses TRBV11-2 and TRBJ2-1; D unclear. The V and J ends lost 2 bases and 6 bases respectively, with 11 bases between them. From germline, CDR1 is SGHAT and CDR2 FQNNGV. This CDR3 contains 14 residues. Here the CDR3 DNA reads TGTGCCAGCAGCTTATCCCGGGTTTTCAATGAGCAGTTCTTC. Protein: CASSLSRVFNEQFF.

This clonotype was seen a handful of times. This rearrangement joins TRBV6-1 to TRBJ1-6; no firm D call. This CDR3 comprises 14 residues. Germline V CDR1 and CDR2: MNHNS, SASEGT. Trimming removed 6 bases at V and 5 bases at J, with 11 bases between. The DNA of the CDR3 is TGTGCCAGCAGCCCTGGACTGCATAATTCACCCCTCCACTTT. Encoded protein: CASSPGLHNSPLHF.

This clonotype has ten or more counts. The genes are TRBV27 and TRBJ1-5; D is perhaps TRBD1 (6 bases). This CDR3 has 19 amino acids. Germline V gene lookup returns CDR1 MNHEY and CDR2 SMNVEV (reference sequence). V lost 5 bases and J lost 0, with 23 bases in between. The CDR3 sequence: CASSPNHYRDKNSNQPQHF. The CDR3, as DNA: TGTGCCAGCAGTCCTAACCACTACCGGGACAAGAATAGCAATCAGCCCCAGCATTTT.

The chain has TRBV27 and TRBJ2-3, with 7 bases that match TRBD2. The germline V gene has CDR1 MNHEY and CDR2 SMNVEV (reference sequence). With V trimmed by 7 bases and J by 2 bases, 9 bases remained unmatched. This CDR3 contains 15 residues. The CDR3 here is CASKPAGEITDTQYF. DNA of the CDR3: TGTGCCAGCAAACCGGCGGGGGAAATCACAGATACGCAGTATTTT.

This clonotype was picked up a small number of times. V gene TRBV3-1 combines with J gene TRBJ2-3; D unclear. The length of the CDR3 is 19 residues. CDR1 is LGHDT and CDR2 is YNNKEL in the germline V gene (reference sequence). V was shortened by 0 bases and J by 1 base, with 20 bases between the two germline ends. CDR3 nucleotide sequence: TGTGCCAGCAGCCAAGAGGTCCCCAGGCGTTCCTCTCGCACAGATACGCAGTATTTT. Translated, it gives CASSQEVPRRSSRTDTQYF.

The sample holds a few counts of this clonotype. This chain joins TRBV9 and TRBJ2-7, with 7 bases aligning to TRBD2. Germline lookup yields CDR1 SGDLS and CDR2 YYNGEE. This CDR3 spans 13 amino acids. V lost 0 bases and J lost 6; bases outside the gene matches: 3. The CDR3 bases are TGTGCCAGCAGCGTAGTGCCTAGCGGCGAGCAGTACTTC. Residues: CASSVVPSGEQYF.

This clonotype was seen many times. The V call is TRBV20-1, the J call TRBJ2-3; D may be TRBD2 (6 bases). This CDR3 has 16 residues. V lost 6 bases, J lost 5 bases, and 24 bases lay in between. Germline CDR1 reads DFQATT; CDR2 reads SNEGSKA (reference sequence). CDR3 DNA sequence: TGCAGTGCCTCTCCCGGACTACCCAGTTTCAAAGATACGCAGTATTTT. Protein product: CSASPGLPSFKDTQYF.

This clonotype was detected only a few times. The J gene is TRBJ2-1, the V gene TRBV18, with 7 bases identical to TRBD1. V lost 1 base to trimming and J lost 8 bases; unmatched junction nucleotides: 8. CDR3 size: 15 residues. CDR1 is KGHSH and CDR2 is LQKENI in the germline V gene. The CDR3 sequence is CASSPLGDSRDEQFF. The CDR3, as DNA: TGTGCCAGCTCACCACTTGGGGACAGTAGGGATGAGCAGTTCTTC.

The rearrangement links TRBV12-3 or TRBV12-4 to TRBJ1-6; 7 positions match TRBD1. Trimming removed 10 bases from V and 10 bases from J; junction bases left unmatched: 10. CDR3 length: 13 residues. DNA for the CDR3: TGTGCCACCCAGACAGGGTTATGGTCACCCCTCCACTTT. This encodes CATQTGLWSPLHF.

This clonotype was counted many times. The chain combines TRBV6-1 with TRBJ1-1; the match to TRBD1 covers 7 bases. Germline V CDR1 and CDR2: MNHNS, SASEGT. This CDR3 region has 13 residues. V was clipped by 6 bases and J by 8 bases; unmatched bases: 9. The CDR3 here is CASSPRGTEEAFF. CDR3 nucleotides: TGTGCCAGCAGCCCCAGGGGGACAGAAGAAGCTTTCTTT.

The rearrangement links TRBV12-3 or TRBV12-4 to TRBJ2-5; no definite D call. The germline V and J ends were trimmed by 3 bases and 1 base, with 9 bases remaining between them. The CDR3 covers 14 residues. CDR3 DNA: TGTGCCAGCAGTTTCGGGCAGACCCAAGAGACCCAGTACTTC. As protein: CASSFGQTQETQYF.

V and J are TRBV12-3 or TRBV12-4 and TRBJ2-7; unclear D gene. Trimming cost V 8 bases and J 2 bases, with 10 bases left between them. The CDR3 length is 12 residues. CDR3 sequence: CASAELAYEQYF. CDR3 coding DNA: TGTGCCAGCGCGGAACTCGCCTACGAGCAGTACTTC.

CDR3 sequence reads: CSARDGTMSARYV. The CDR3 DNA sequence: TGCAGTGCTAGAGATGGGACGATGTCCGCGCGGTACGTC. This sequence joins TRBV20-1 and TRBJ2-7; either TRBD1 or TRBD2 may fit D (5 bases each). The ends were cut back, 0 bases at V and 12 bases at J, with 18 bases in the middle. The germline CDR1 and CDR2 sequences are DFQATT and SNEGSKA (reference sequence). The CDR3 sequence is 13 residues long.

This clonotype showed up just a few times. The chain couples TRBV3-1 to TRBJ2-1, with TRBD1 matching 7 bases. After removal of 4 bases from V and 0 bases from J, the junction contained 6 bases not matched to a gene. The CDR3 runs 16 residues. Germline V gene sequence: CDR1 LGHDT, CDR2 YNNKEL (reference sequence). The chain's CDR3 is CASSLGTAGSYNEQFF. As DNA, the CDR3 is TGTGCCAGCAGCCTCGGGACAGCCGGCTCCTACAATGAGCAGTTCTTC.